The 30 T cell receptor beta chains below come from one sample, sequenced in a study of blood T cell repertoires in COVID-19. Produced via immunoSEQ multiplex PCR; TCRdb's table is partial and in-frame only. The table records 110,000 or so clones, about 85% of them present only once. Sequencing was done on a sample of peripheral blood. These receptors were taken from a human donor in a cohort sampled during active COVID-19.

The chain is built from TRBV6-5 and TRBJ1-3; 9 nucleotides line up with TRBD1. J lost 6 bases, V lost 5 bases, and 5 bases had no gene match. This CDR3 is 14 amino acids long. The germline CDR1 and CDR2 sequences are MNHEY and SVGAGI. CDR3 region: CASSRGQGLNTIYF. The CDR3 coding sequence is TGTGCCAGCAGTAGGGGACAGGGTCTAAACACCATATATTTT.

The CDR3 bases are TGTGCCAGCAGCTCACGGACAGGGGATCAGCCCCAGCATTTT. Residues: CASSSRTGDQPQHF. The chain joins TRBV7-2 to TRBJ1-5; 9 positions match TRBD1. The junction had 3 bases not matched to a gene; V was cut back by 4 bases and J by 5 bases. This CDR3 is built from 14 residues. The germline gives CDR1 SGHTA, CDR2 FQGNSA.

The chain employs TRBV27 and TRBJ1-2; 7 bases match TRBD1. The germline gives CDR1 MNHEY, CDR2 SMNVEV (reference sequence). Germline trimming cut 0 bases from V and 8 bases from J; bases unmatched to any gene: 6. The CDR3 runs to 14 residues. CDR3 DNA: TGTGCCAGCAGTTTATCCCCGGGACAGCGAGGCTACACCTTC. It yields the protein CASSLSPGQRGYTF.

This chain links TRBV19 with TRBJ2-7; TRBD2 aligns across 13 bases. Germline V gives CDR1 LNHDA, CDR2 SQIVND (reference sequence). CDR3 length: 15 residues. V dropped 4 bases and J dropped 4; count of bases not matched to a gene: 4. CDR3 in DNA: TGTGCCAGTAGTAAGGGACTAGCGGGGAGGTACGAGCAGTACTTC. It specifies CASSKGLAGRYEQYF.

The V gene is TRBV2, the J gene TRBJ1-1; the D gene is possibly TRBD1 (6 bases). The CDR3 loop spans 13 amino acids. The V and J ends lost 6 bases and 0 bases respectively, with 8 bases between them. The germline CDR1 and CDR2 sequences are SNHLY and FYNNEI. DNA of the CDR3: TGTGCCAGCAGAGGGACACTGAACACTGAAGCTTTCTTT. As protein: CASRGTLNTEAFF.

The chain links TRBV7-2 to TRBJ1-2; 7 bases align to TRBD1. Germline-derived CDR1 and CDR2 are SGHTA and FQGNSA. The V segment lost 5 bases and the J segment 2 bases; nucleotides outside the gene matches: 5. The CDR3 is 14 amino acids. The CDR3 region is CASSRPGQNYGYTF. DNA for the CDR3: TGTGCCAGCAGCAGACCGGGACAGAACTATGGCTACACCTTC.

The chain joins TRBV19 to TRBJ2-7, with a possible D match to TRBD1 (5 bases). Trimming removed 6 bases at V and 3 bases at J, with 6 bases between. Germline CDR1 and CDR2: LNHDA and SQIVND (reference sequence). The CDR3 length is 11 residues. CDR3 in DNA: TGTGCCAGTAGGACAGACTACGAGCAGTACTTC. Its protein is CASRTDYEQYF.

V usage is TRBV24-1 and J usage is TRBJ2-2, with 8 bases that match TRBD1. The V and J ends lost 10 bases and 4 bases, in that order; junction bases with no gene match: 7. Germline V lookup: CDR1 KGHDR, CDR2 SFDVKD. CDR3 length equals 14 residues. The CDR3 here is CATADRVGTGELFF. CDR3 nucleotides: TGTGCCACAGCGGACAGGGTTGGCACCGGGGAGCTGTTTTTT.

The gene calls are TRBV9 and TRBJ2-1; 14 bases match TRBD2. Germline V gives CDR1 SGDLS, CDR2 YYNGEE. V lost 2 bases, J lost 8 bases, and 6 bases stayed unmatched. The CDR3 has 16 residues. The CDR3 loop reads CASSVAGTSGGYEQFF. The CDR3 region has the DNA TGTGCCAGCAGCGTGGCCGGGACTAGCGGGGGCTATGAGCAGTTCTTC.

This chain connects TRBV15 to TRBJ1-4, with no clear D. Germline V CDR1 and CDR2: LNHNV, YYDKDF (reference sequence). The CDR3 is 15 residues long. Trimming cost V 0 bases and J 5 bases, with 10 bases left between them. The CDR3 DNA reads TGTGCCACCAGCAGAGATAAATCGGGGAATGAAAAACTGTTTTTT. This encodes CATSRDKSGNEKLFF.

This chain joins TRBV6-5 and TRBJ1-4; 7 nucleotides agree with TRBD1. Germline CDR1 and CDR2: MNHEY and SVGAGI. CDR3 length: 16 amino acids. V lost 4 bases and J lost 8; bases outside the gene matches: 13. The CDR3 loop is CASSSDRQGSNEKLFF. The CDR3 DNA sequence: TGTGCCAGCAGTTCCGACCGACAGGGCAGTAACGAAAAACTGTTTTTT.

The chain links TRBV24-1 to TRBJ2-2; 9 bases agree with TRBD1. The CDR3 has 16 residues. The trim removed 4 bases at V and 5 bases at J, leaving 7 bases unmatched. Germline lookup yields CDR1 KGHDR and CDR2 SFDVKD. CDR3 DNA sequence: TGTGCCACCAGTGACCTGGCCGGGACAGGGACCGGGGAGCTGTTTTTT. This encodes CATSDLAGTGTGELFF.

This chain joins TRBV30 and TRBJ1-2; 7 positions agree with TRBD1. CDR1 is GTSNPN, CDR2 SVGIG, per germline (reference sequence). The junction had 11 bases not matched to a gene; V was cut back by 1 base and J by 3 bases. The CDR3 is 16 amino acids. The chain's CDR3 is CAWSALGQPTYYGYTF. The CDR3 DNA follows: TGTGCCTGGAGTGCTTTGGGACAGCCCACGTACTATGGCTACACCTTC.

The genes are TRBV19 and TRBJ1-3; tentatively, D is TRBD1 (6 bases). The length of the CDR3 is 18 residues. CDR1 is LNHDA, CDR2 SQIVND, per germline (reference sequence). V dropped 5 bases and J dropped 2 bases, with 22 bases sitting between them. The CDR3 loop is CASSFGESSQGAGNTIYF. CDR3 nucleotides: TGTGCCAGTAGTTTTGGGGAATCGTCACAGGGCGCTGGAAACACCATATATTTT.

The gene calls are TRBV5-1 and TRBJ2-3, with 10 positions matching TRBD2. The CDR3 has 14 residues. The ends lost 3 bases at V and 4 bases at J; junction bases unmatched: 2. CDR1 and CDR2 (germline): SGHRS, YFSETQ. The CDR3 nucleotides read TGCGCCAGCAGCTCCAGCGGGGGGGCAGATACGCAGTATTTT. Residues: CASSSSGGADTQYF.

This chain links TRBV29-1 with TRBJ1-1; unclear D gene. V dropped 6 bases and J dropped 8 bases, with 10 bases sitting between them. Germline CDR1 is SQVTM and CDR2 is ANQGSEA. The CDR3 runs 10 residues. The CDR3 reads CSVLSEEAFF. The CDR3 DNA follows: TGCAGCGTCTTGAGTGAAGAAGCTTTCTTT.

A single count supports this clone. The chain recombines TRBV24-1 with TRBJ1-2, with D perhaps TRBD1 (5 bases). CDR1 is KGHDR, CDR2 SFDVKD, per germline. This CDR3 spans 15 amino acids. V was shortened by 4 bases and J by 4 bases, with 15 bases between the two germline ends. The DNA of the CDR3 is TGTGCCACCAGTGACACAGGCAGTCACTCCTATGGCTACACCTTC. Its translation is CATSDTGSHSYGYTF.

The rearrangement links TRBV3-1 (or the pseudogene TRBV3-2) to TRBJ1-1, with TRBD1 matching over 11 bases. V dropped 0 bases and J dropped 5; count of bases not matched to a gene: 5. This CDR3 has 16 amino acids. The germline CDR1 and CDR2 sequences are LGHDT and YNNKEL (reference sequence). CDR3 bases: TGTGCCAGCAGCCAAGAGTGGGACAGGGGGGGGACTGAAGCTTTCTTT. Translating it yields CASSQEWDRGGTEAFF.

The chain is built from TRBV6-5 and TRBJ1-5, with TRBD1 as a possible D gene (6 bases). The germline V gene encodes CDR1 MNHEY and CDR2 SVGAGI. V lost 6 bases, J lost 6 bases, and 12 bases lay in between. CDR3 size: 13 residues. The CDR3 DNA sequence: TGTGCCAGCAGCACAGGGTCGAGTCAGCCCCAGCATTTT. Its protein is CASSTGSSQPQHF.

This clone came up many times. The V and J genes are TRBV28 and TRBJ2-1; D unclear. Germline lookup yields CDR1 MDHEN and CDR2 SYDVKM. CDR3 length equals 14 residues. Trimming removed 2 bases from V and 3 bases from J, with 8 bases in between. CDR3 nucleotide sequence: TGTGCCAGCAGTTTAGTCGCCGGCTACAATGAGCAGTTCTTC. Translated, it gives CASSLVAGYNEQFF.

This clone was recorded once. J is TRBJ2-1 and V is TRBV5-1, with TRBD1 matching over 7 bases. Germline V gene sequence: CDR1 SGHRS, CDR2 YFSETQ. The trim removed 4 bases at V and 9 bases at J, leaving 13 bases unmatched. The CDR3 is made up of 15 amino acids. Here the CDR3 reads CASSPETGLYTEQFF. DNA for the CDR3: TGCGCCAGCAGCCCGGAGACAGGGTTGTATACTGAGCAGTTCTTC.

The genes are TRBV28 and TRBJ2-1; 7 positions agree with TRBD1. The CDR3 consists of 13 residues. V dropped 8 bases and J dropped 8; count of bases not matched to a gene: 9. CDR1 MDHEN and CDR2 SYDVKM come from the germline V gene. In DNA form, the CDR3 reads TGTGCCAGCGTCCGGGACAGTGGAGATGAGCAGTTCTTC. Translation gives CASVRDSGDEQFF. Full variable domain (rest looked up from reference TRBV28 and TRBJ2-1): DVKVTQSSRYLVKRTGEKVFLECVQDMDHENMFWYRQDPGLGLRLIYFSYDVKMKEKGDIPEGYSVSREKKERFSLILESASTNQTSMYLCASVRDSGDEQFFGPGTRLTVL.

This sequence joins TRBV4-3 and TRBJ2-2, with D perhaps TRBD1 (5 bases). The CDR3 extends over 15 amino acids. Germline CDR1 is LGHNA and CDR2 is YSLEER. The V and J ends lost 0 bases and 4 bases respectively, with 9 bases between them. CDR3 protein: CASSQDAGLTGELFF. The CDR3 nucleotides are TGCGCCAGCAGCCAAGATGCAGGGCTCACCGGGGAGCTGTTTTTT.

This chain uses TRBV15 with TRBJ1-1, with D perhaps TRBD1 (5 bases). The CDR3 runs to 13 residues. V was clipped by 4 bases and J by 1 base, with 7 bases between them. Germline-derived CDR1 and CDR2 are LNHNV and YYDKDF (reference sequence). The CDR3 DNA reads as TGTGCCACCAGCATTGACAGGAACACTGAAGCTTTCTTT. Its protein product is CATSIDRNTEAFF.

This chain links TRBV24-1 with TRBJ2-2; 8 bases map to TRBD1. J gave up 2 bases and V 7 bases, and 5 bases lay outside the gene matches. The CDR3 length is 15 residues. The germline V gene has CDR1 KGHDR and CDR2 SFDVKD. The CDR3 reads CATSETGANTGELFF. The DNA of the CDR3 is TGTGCCACCAGCGAGACAGGGGCCAACACCGGGGAGCTGTTTTTT.

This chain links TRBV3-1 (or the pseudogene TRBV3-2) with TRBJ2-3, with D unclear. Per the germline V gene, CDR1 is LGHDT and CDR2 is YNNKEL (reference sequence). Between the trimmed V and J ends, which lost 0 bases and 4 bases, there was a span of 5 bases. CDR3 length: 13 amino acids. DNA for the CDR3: TGTGCCAGCAGCCAAGACGTCGCAGATACGCAGTATTTT. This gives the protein CASSQDVADTQYF.

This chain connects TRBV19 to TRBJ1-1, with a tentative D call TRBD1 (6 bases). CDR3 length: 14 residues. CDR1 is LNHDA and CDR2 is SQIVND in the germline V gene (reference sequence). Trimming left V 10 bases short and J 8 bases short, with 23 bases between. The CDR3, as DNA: TGTGCCACCAGAGGACAGCCGCCCCGGGGCGAAGCTTTCTTT. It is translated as CATRGQPPRGEAFF.

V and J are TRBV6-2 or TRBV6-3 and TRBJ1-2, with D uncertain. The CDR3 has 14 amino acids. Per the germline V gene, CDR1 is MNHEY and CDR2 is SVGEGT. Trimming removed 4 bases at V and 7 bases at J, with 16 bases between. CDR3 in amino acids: CASSFGSGVRGYTF. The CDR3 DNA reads TGTGCCAGCAGTTTTGGATCTGGAGTTCGTGGCTACACCTTC.

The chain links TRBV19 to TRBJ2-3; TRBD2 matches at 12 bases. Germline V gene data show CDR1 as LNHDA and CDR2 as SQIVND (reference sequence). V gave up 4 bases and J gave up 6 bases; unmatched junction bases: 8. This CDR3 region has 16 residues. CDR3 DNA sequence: TGTGCCAGTAGTACCCTAGCGGGGGGGCCAGTGGATACGCAGTATTTT. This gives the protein CASSTLAGGPVDTQYF.

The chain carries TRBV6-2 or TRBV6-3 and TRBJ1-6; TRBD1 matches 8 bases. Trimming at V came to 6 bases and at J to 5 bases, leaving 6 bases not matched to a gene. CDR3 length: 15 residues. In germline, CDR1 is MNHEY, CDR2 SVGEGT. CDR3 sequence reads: CASRPWTGNNSPLHF. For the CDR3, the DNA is TGTGCCAGCAGACCTTGGACAGGGAATAATTCACCCCTCCACTTT.